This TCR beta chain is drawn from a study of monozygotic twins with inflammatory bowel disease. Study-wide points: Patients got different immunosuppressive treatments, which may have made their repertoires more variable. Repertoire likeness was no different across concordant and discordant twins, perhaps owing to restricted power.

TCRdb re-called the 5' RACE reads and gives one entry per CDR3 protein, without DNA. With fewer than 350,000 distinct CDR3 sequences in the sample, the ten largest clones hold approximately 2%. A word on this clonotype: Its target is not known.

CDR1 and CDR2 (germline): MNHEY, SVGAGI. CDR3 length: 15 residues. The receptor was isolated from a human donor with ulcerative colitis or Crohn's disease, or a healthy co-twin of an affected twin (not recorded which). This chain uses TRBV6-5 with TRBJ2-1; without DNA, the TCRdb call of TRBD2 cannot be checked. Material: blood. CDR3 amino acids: CASSRTSGETNEQFF.